This TCR beta chain was sequenced during a study of T cell repertoires in cytomegalovirus infection. The study, taken as a whole, reports: CMV-specific HLA-C-restricted TCR beta clonotypes dominated the ex vivo response.

The CDR3 extends over 14 amino acids. V shed 3 bases and J shed 3 bases, with 11 bases lying between them. In germline, CDR1 is MDHEN, CDR2 SYDVKM. The sample holds many counts of this clonotype. Its antigen is unknown. TCRdb analysed the reads with MiXCR anew, one entry per CDR3 protein. This table holds 750,000 to 900,000 distinct CDR3 sequences, under 35% found once. Here the sequenced sample was cultured CD8+ T cells from PBMCs, taken from culture after CMV antigen stimulation. The chain joins TRBV28 to TRBJ1-2; D is possibly TRBD1 (6 bases). This TCR derives from a human donor in good health (CMV status not recorded). Some clones in this sample may be carry-over from other donors' samples. In DNA form, the CDR3 reads TGTGCCAGCAGTTTCAGGGGACGTGACTATGGCTACACCTTC. It encodes CASSFRGRDYGYTF.